The 14 T cell receptor beta chains listed next were all sequenced from one sample in a study of T cells in Graves' hyperthyroidism and ophthalmopathy. RNA transcripts provided the source from which TCR beta CDR3 regions were amplified. The primer set for the first-round RT-PCR of the TCR CDR3 was HTBI. In TCRdb, the multiplex PCR reads were re-called with MiXCR into one record per CDR3 protein. Here the sample spans some 400,000 distinct CDR3 sequences, 19% being singletons. Sequencing used blood. The receptor source for this set is a woman between 18 and 29 years old with Graves' hyperthyroidism.

This clonotype occurred many times. This chain connects TRBV7-9 to TRBJ1-1; TRBD1 is a possible D gene (5 bases). Trimming removed 7 bases at V and 0 bases at J, with 12 bases between. This CDR3 contains 14 residues. Germline-derived CDR1 and CDR2 are SEHNR and FQNEAQ (reference sequence). The chain's CDR3 is CASIKGTVNTEAFF. DNA for the CDR3: TGTGCCAGCATCAAAGGGACGGTGAACACTGAAGCTTTCTTT.

There are many counts of this clonotype. The genes are TRBV5-1 and TRBJ2-7; 7 nucleotides line up with TRBD2. Germline V lookup: CDR1 SGHRS, CDR2 YFSETQ. The CDR3 length is 14 residues. Losses at the gene ends were 0 bases for V and 7 bases for J; bases not matched to a gene: 7. The DNA for the CDR3 is TGCGCCAGCAGCTTGGCCCCGGGGGGAGCGGAGCAGTACTTC. This encodes CASSLAPGGAEQYF.

V usage is TRBV12-3 or TRBV12-4 and J usage is TRBJ2-2; TRBD1 matches 7 bases. With 2 bases clipped from V and 6 bases from J, the junction kept 6 bases outside the gene matches. This CDR3 contains 15 residues. This CDR3 is CASSLKGALAGELFF. CDR3 coding DNA: TGTGCCAGCAGTTTAAAGGGGGCTCTGGCCGGGGAGCTGTTTTTT.

This clonotype was detected only a few times. One base away lies a much larger clone, so this may be a sequencing read error. This chain uses TRBV9 with TRBJ1-2; D gene ambiguous. CDR3 size: 14 residues. The germline V gene encodes CDR1 SGDLS and CDR2 YYNGEE. The CDR3 coding sequence is TGTGCCTGCAGCGTAACGGGGTACGACTATGGCTACACCTTC. The encoded protein is CACSVTGYDYGYTF.

This clonotype was seen many times. The genes are TRBV11-2 and TRBJ2-7; 11 bases match TRBD1. This CDR3 region has 16 residues. Germline CDR1 and CDR2: SGHAT and FQNNGV. Germline trimming cut 2 bases from V and 4 bases from J; bases unmatched to any gene: 7. DNA of the CDR3: TGTGCCAGCAGCTTACACCCGGGACAGGGGGTTTACGAGCAGTACTTC. It translates to CASSLHPGQGVYEQYF.

This clonotype showed up many times. This chain links TRBV24-1 with TRBJ2-6; 8 bases align to TRBD1. The trim removed 4 bases at V and 0 bases at J, leaving 7 bases unmatched. The CDR3 runs 18 residues. Germline-derived CDR1 and CDR2 are KGHDR and SFDVKD. The CDR3 sequence is CATSDRKGQGSGANVLTF. The DNA for the CDR3 is TGTGCCACCAGTGACCGAAAAGGACAGGGCTCTGGGGCCAACGTCCTGACTTTC.

In this sample, this clonotype turned up many times. The genes are TRBV6-5 and TRBJ2-7, with a weak D call TRBD2 (6 bases). This CDR3 contains 16 residues. Trimming removed 0 bases at V and 3 bases at J, with 15 bases between. Germline-derived CDR1 and CDR2 are MNHEY and SVGAGI. The CDR3 protein is CASSYSPLAAYYEQYF. The CDR3 coding sequence is TGTGCCAGCAGTTACTCGCCCTTAGCGGCCTACTACGAGCAGTACTTC.

This clonotype was recorded at least ten times. The chain employs TRBV12-3 or TRBV12-4 and TRBJ1-1; a weak D match, TRBD1 (5 bases). Trimming left V 5 bases short and J 0 bases short, with 10 bases between. The CDR3 length is 14 residues. The CDR3 DNA sequence: TGTGCCAGCAGTAGGTCGGGGCTGAACACTGAAGCTTTCTTT. Amino acid sequence: CASSRSGLNTEAFF.

CDR3 bases: TGCAGTGCTAAAACCGGGACAGGGGGCGGAAACACCATATATTTT. Protein: CSAKTGTGGGNTIYF. The chain has TRBV20-1 and TRBJ1-3; 12 positions match TRBD1. Germline V gene sequence: CDR1 DFQATT, CDR2 SNEGSKA (reference sequence). V lost 4 bases to trimming and J lost 4 bases; unmatched junction nucleotides: 5. This CDR3 contains 15 residues.

This clonotype has at least ten counts. V is TRBV7-8 and J is TRBJ2-7; D is possibly TRBD2 (6 bases). Germline V gene data show CDR1 as SGHVS and CDR2 as FQNEAQ. V was clipped by 3 bases and J by 0 bases, with 15 bases between them. The CDR3 has 16 residues. CDR3 nucleotide sequence: TGTGCCAGCAGCTTTCGGGGGTCGTGGGGCTCCTACGAGCAGTACTTC. Translating it yields CASSFRGSWGSYEQYF.

This clonotype was counted ten times or more. The chain uses TRBV6-1 and TRBJ1-3; D gene uncertain. CDR3 length: 15 amino acids. The germline CDR1 and CDR2 sequences are MNHNS and SASEGT. Trimming took off 6 bases at V and 2 bases at J, with 14 bases between the two ends. The CDR3 nucleotides read TGTGCCAGCAGCAGAGGCCTAGAGGCTGGAAACACCATATATTTT. This translates into CASSRGLEAGNTIYF.

Concerning this clonotype: At one of its ends the junction is not consistent with the germline gene, which may arise from a read error. The chain has TRBV28 and TRBJ2-2, with 12 bases aligning to TRBD1. The CDR3 is 18 amino acids. Germline V lookup: CDR1 MDHEN, CDR2 SYDVKM. The CDR3 DNA reads as TGTGCCAGCAGTTCTTATACCCTCGGGACAGGGGGCACCGGGGAGCTGTTGTTT. It codes for CASSSYTLGTGGTGELLF.

This clonotype was seen many times. The chain combines TRBV19 with TRBJ1-1; D is undetermined. The CDR3 extends over 14 amino acids. Trimming left V 7 bases short and J 3 bases short, with 15 bases between. Germline V gene sequence: CDR1 LNHDA, CDR2 SQIVND (reference sequence). The CDR3 coding sequence is TGTGCCAGTACCCTAAGCTGGGCTCACACTGAAGCTTTCTTT. Translated, it gives CASTLSWAHTEAFF. Supplemented by reference TRBV19 and TRBJ1-1, the full variable domain reads DGGITQSPKYLFRKEGQNVTLSCEQNLNHDAMYWYRQDPGQGLRLIYYSQIVNDFQKGDIAEGYSVSREKKESFPLTVTSAQKNPTAFYLCASTLSWAHTEAFFGQGTRLTVV.

This clonotype was recorded many times. J is TRBJ1-1 and V is TRBV30; no definite D call. Germline V gene sequence: CDR1 GTSNPN, CDR2 SVGIG (reference sequence). There are 11 residues in the CDR3. V gave up 4 bases and J gave up 0 bases, with 3 bases separating them. The CDR3 is CAWMVNTEAFF. The CDR3 DNA reads TGTGCCTGGATGGTGAACACTGAAGCTTTCTTT.